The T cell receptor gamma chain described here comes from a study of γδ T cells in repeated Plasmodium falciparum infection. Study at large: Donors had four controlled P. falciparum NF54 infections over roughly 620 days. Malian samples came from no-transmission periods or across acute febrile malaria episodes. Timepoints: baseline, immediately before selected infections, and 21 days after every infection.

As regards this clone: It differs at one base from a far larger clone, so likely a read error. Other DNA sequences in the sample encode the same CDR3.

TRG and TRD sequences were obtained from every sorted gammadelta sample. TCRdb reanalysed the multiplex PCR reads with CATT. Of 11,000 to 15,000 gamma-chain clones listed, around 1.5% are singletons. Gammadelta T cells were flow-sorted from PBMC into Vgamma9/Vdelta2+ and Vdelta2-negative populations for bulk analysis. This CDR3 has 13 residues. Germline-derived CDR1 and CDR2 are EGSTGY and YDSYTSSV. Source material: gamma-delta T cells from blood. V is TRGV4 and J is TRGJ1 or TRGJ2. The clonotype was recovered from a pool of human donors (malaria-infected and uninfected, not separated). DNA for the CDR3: TGCGCCACCTGGGACGCATTGGATTATAAGAAACTCTTT. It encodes CATWDALDYKKLF.